This T cell receptor beta chain was observed in a study of T cell responses to AZD1222 COVID-19 vaccine. Overall study context: Pooled together were second doses at about 4 or about 12 weeks. Study findings and constraints: Per reports, nearly half of all spike-specific TCRs target regions that are unmutated in variants. Donors were mostly white British, more females; clonal diversity possibly underestimated.

Germline V gene data show CDR1 as MDHEN and CDR2 as SYDVKM. V shed 6 bases, J shed 4 bases, and the junction held 8 bases outside the gene matches. CDR3 length: 15 amino acids. Remarks on this clone: What it binds is not known.

Profiled with immunoSEQ multiplex PCR; TCRdb holds only in-frame clones, not every one. Of some 55,000 clones in the sample, about 85% are singletons; the top ten hold 3.9%. V and J are TRBV28 and TRBJ1-5, with 8 bases aligning to TRBD1. The sequence came from an adult in good health. Sequences were derived from peripheral blood, sampled on day 0 of AZD1222 vaccination. The CDR3 DNA sequence: TGTGCCAGCAGCCTTCAGGGGGCTCGGAATCAGCCCCAGCATTTT. Translation: CASSLQGARNQPQHF.